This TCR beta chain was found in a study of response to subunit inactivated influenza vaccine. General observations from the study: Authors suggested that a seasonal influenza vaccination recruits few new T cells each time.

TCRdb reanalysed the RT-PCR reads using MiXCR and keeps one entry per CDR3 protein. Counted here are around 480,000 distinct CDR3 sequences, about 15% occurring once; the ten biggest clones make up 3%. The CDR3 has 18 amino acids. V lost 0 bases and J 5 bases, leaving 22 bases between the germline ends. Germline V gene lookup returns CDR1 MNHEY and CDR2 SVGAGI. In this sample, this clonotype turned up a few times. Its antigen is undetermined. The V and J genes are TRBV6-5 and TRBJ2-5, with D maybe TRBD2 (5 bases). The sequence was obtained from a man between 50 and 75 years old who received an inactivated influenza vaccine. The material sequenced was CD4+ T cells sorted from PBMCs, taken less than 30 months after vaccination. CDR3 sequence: CASSYSWFTGRSGETQYF. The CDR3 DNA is TGTGCCAGCAGTTACTCGTGGTTTACGGGCAGGTCGGGGGAGACCCAGTACTTC.